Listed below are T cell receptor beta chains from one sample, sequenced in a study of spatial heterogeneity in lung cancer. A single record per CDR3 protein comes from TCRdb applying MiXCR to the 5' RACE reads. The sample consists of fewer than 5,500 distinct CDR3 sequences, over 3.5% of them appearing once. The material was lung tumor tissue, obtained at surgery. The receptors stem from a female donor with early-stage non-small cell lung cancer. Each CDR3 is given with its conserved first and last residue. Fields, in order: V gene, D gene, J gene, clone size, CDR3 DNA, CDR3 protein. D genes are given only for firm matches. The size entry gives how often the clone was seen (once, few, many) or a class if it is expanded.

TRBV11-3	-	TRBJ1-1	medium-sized	TGTGCCAGCGTTATTGAAAGATGCGCTGAAGCTTTCTTT	CASVIERCAEAFF
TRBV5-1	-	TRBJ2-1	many	TGCGCCAGCAGCTTGATGAGCTCCTACAATGAGCAGTTCTTC	CASSLMSSYNEQFF
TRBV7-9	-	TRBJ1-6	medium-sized	TGTGCCAGCAGCTCAGACCCTAATTCACCCCTCCACTTT	CASSSDPNSPLHF
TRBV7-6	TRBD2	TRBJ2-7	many	TGTGCCAGCAGCTTAGAGGGCGGGAGATTCTACGAGCAGTACTTC	CASSLEGGRFYEQYF
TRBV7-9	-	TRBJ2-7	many	TGTGCCAGCAGCTACTTCGGGTTCTACGAGCAGTACTTC	CASSYFGFYEQYF
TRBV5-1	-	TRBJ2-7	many	TGCGCCAGCAGCTTGGTCTCAGGGGAAAGGTACGAGCAGTACTTC	CASSLVSGERYEQYF
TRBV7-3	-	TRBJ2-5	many	TGTGCCAGCAGTCCCGACTATACCTCGGAGACCCAGTACTTC	CASSPDYTSETQYF
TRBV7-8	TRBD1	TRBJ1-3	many	TGTGCCAGCAGCCCCACTGCAGGGGGTGGAAACACCATATATTTT	CASSPTAGGGNTIYF
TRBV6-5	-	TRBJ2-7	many	TGTGCCAGCAGTTCCCTTGGGAAGCCCCGCGAGCAGTACTTC	CASSSLGKPREQYF
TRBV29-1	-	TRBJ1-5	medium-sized	TGCAGCGTTAAAGGGACCAGGGACCAGCCCCAGCATTTT	CSVKGTRDQPQHF
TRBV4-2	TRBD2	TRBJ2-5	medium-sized	TGTGCCAGCAGCCAAGATGGGCTAGCGGGAGGAGAGACCCAGTACTTC	CASSQDGLAGGETQYF
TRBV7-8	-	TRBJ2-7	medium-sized	TGTGCCAGCAGCCCCGCTTCCTACGAGCAGTACTTC	CASSPASYEQYF
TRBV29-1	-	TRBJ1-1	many	TGCAGCGTTGAAGGGAGACGGAGGGCCCTTAACACTGAAGCTTTCTTT	CSVEGRRRALNTEAFF
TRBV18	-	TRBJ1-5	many	TGTGCCAGCTCACCAATCAGAGACAATCAGCCCCAGCATTTT	CASSPIRDNQPQHF
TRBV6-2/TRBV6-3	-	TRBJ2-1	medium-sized	TGTGCCAGCAGTCTCTTAAGGGGGGGGAATGAGCAGTTCTTC	CASSLLRGGNEQFF